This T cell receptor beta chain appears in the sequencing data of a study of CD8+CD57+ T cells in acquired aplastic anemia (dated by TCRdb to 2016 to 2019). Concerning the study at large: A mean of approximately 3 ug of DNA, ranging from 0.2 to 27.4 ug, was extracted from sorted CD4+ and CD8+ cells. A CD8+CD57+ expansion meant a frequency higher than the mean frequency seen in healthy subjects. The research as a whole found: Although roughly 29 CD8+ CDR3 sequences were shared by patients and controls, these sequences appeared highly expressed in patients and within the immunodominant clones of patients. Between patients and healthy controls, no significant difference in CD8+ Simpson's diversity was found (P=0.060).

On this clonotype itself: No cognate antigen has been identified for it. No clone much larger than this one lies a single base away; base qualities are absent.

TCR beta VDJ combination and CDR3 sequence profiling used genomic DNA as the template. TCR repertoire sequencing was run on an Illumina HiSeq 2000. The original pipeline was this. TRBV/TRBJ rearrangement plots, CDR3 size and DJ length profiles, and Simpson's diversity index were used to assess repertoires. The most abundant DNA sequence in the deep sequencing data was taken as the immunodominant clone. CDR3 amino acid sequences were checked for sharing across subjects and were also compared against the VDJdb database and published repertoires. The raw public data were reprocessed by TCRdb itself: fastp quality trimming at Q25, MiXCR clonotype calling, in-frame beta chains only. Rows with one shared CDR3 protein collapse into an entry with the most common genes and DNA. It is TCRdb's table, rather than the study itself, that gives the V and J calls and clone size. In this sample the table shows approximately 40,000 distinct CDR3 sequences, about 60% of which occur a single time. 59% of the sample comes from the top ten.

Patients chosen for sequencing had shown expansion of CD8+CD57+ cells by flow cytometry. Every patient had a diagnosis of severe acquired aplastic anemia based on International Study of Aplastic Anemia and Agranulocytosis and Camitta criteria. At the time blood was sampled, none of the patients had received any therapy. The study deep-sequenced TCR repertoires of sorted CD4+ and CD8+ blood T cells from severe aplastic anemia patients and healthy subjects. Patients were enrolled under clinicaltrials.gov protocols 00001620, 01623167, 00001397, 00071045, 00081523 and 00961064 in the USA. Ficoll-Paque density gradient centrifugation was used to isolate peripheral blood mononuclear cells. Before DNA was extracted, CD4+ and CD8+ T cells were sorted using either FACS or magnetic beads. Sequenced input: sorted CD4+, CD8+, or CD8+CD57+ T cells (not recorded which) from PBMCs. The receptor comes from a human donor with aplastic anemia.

Read as DNA, the sequence is TGTGCCAGTAGTATGACACAGCTAAACCGTGAAGCTTTCTTT. Translation gives CASSMTQLNREAFF. The chain links TRBV19 with TRBJ1-1; no D gene is confidently identified. V is pared back by 3 bases and J by 7 bases, with 15 bases lying between the germline termini. The CDR3 runs 14 residues from the cysteine to the phenylalanine. Only CDR3 DNA is held: 42 bases, read in frame from base 1. CDR1 and CDR2 (LNHDA, SQIVND) derive from the germline V gene (reference sequence).